Included here is one T cell receptor beta chain sequence, with context. In the source study's methods: Reference gene primer amplification gave estimated nucleated cell counts. Measured with immunoSEQ multiplex PCR; TCRdb has only the in-frame clones, and not every one. That table furnishes V, J and clone size, whereas the DNA furnished D and trimming. The sample contains about 220,000 clones, about 81% of which appear only once. The entry originates in a study of blood T cell repertoires in COVID-19. The wider study: PBMCs, B-cell-depleted T cells, or T cells were the source of the cDNA or gDNA that made up the material.

During active infection, Seattle patients enrolled and were then monitored through disease. This clonotype was sampled from a woman aged 65 to 85 with COVID-19, enrolled during active disease. Sequencing was carried out using peripheral blood.

CDR3 bases: TGTGCCAGCAGTGGCAGCACCGGAGCAGGGACCGGGGAGCTGTTTTTT. This sequence encodes CASSGSTGAGTGELFF. The chain carries TRBV9 and TRBJ2-2, with D possibly matching TRBD1 (5 bases). Looked up from germline, CDR1 is SGDLS and CDR2 is YYNGEE. CDR3 size: 16 residues. The ends were cut back, 5 bases at V and 5 bases at J, with 19 bases in the middle.